The 2 T cell receptor beta chains below come from one sample, sequenced in a study. MiXCR, run by TCRdb on the 5' RACE reads, gives a single entry per CDR3 protein. The table has around 44,000 distinct CDR3 sequences, less than 25% seen once. Treg sorting used a CD4+CD25+CD127-/low gate. Material for sequencing was Tregs sorted from blood. These receptors were collected from a female donor with breast cancer.

The chain uses TRBV7-8 and TRBJ2-4, with D possibly matching TRBD1 (6 bases). CDR3 length equals 15 residues. CDR1 and CDR2 from the germline V gene are SGHVS and FQNEAQ. V shed 4 bases and J shed 9 bases, with 19 bases lying between them. In DNA, the CDR3 is TGTGCCAGCAGCTCCCGGGTGGGGGCGGCGGTCATTCAGTACTTC. As protein: CASSSRVGAAVIQYF.

This clonotype occurred a few times. This chain uses TRBV28 with TRBJ2-7, with 9 bases that match TRBD1. Germline loops: CDR1 MDHEN, CDR2 SYDVKM. This CDR3 region has 13 residues. V lost 4 bases to trimming and J lost 5 bases; unmatched junction nucleotides: 3. This CDR3 is CASSWDRVDEQYF. Written as DNA, the CDR3 is TGTGCCAGCAGTTGGGACAGGGTGGACGAGCAGTACTTC.